This T cell receptor (beta chain) emerged from a study of cytomegalovirus exposure and HLA in healthy donors. Overall study context: Earlier sequencing of about 179 million T cells yielded roughly 100 million unique TCR beta sequences.

The CDR3 runs to 16 residues. Germline values: CDR1 LGHNA, CDR2 YSLEER. With 0 bases clipped from V and 0 bases from J, the junction kept 2 bases outside the gene matches. Healthy bone marrow donors supplied every sample. This clone was picked up one time. Antigen specificity is unknown. Additional DNA sequences in this sample encode the identical CDR3. Whole-study results and caveats: In an earlier analysis, about 87% or about 30%: the productive usage of most TCR beta V segments. Common viral pathogens seemed, in a later analysis, to connect with several of the most significant clusters.

Use of 60 Vbeta and 13 Jbeta primers characterized the PCR. Method: immunoSEQ multiplex PCR; TCRdb's copy keeps in-frame clones and lacks some. The sample has under 150,000 clones, roughly four fifths seen once; the top ten hold around 3.2%. The specimen sequenced was PBMCs. This sequence originates from a male donor in good health and CMV-seronegative. This chain connects TRBV4-3 to TRBJ2-1, with 7 bases fitting TRBD1. The chain's CDR3 is CASSQDRGSSYNEQFF. DNA of the CDR3: TGCGCCAGCAGCCAAGACAGGGGGAGCTCCTACAATGAGCAGTTCTTC.